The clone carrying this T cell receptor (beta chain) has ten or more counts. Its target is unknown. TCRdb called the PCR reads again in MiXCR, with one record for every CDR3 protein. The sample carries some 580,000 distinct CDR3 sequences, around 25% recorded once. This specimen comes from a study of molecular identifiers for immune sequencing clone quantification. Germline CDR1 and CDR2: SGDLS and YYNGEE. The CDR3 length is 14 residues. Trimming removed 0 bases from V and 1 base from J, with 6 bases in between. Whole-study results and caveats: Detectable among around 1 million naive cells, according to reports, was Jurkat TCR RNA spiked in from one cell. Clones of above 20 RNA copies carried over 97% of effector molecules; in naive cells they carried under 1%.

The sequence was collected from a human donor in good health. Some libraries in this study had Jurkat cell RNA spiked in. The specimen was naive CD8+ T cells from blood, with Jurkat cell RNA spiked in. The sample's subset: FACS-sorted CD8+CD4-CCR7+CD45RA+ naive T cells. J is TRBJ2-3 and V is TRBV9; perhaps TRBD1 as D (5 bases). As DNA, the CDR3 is TGTGCCAGCAGCGTAGAAGGGGGCACAGATACGCAGTATTTT. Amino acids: CASSVEGGTDTQYF.